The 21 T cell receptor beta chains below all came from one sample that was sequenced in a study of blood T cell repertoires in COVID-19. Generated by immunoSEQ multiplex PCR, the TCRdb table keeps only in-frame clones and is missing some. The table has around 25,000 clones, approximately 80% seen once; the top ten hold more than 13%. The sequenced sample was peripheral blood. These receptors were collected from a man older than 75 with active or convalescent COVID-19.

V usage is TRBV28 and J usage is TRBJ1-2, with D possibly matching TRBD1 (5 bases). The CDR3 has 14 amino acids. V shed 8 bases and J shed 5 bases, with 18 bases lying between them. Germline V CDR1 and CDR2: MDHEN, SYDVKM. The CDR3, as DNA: TGTGCCAGCGCGGTCGTGAGGACACCTTATGGCTACACCTTC. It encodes CASAVVRTPYGYTF.

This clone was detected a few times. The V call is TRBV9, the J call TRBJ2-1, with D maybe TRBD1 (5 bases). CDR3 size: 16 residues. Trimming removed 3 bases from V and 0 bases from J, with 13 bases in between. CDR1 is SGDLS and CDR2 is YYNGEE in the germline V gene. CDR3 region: CASSASQGNSYNEQFF. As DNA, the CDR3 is TGTGCCAGCAGCGCTAGTCAGGGCAACTCCTACAATGAGCAGTTCTTC.

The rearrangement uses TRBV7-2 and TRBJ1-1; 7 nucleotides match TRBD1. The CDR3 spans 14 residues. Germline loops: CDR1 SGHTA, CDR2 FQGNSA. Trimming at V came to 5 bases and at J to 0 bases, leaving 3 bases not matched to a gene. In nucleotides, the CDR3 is TGTGCCAGCAGCGAACAGGGGATGAACACTGAAGCTTTCTTT. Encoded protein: CASSEQGMNTEAFF.

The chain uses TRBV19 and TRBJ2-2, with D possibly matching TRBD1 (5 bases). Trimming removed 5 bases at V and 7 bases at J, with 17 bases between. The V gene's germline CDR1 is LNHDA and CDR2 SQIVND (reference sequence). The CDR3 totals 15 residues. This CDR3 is CASSSAGPQGGELFF. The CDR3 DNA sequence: TGTGCCAGTAGTTCGGCAGGGCCCCAAGGCGGGGAGCTGTTTTTT.

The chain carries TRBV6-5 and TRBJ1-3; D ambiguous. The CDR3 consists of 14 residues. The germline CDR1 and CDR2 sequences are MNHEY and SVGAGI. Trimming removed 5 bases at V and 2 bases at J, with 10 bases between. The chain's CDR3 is CASSLGRAGNTIYF. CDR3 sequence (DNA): TGTGCCAGCAGTCTTGGGAGGGCTGGAAACACCATATATTTT.

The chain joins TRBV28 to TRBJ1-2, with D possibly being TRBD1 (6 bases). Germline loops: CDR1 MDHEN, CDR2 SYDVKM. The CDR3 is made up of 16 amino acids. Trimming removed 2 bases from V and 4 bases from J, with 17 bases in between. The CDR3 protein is CASSLLRQGSLYGYTF. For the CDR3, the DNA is TGTGCCAGCAGTTTACTGAGGCAGGGGTCTCTCTATGGCTACACCTTC.

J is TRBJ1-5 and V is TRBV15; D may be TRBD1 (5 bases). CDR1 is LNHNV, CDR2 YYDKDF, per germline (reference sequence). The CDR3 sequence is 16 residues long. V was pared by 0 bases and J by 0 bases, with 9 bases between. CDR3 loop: CATSRDQGHSNQPQHF. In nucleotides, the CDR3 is TGTGCCACCAGCAGAGATCAGGGCCATAGCAATCAGCCCCAGCATTTT. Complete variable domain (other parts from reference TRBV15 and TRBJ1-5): DAMVIQNPRYQVTQFGKPVTLSCSQTLNHNVMYWYQQKSSQAPKLLFHYYDKDFNNEADTPDNFQSRRPNTSFCFLDIRSPGLGDTAMYLCATSRDQGHSNQPQHFGDGTRLSIL.

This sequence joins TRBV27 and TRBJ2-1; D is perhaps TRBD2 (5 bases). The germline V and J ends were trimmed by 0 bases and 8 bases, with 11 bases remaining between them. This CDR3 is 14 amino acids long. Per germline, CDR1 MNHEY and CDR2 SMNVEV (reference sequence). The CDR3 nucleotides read TGTGCCAGCAGTTTATCGAGAGGGTACGATGAGCAGTTCTTC. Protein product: CASSLSRGYDEQFF.

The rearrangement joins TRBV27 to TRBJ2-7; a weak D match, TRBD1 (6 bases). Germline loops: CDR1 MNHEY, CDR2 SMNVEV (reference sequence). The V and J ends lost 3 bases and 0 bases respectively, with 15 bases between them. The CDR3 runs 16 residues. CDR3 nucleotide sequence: TGTGCCAGCAGTTTGTCCGGGACACATAGCTCCTACGAGCAGTACTTC. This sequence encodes CASSLSGTHSSYEQYF.

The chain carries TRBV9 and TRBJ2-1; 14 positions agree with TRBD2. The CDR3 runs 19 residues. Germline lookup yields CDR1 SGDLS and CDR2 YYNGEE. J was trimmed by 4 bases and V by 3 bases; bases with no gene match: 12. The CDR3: CASSATPGTSGSTYNEQFF. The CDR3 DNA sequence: TGTGCCAGCAGCGCCACCCCCGGGACTAGCGGGAGCACTTACAATGAGCAGTTCTTC.

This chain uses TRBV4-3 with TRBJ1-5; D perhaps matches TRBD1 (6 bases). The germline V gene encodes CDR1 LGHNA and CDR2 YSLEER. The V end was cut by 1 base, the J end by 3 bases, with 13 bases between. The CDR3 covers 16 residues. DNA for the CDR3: TGCGCCAGCAGCCAAGGGACAGCAATCTCCAATCAGCCCCAGCATTTT. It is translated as CASSQGTAISNQPQHF.

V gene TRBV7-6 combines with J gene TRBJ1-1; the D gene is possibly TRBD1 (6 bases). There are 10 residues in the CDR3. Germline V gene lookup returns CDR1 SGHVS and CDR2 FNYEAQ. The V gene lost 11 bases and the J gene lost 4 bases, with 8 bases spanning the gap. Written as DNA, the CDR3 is TGTGCCCTAGGGGGCACTGAAGCTTTCTTT. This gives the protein CALGGTEAFF.

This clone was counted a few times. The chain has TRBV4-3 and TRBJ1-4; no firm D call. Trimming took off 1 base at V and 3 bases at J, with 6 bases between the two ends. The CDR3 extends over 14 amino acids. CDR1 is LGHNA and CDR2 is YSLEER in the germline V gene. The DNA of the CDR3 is TGCGCCAGCAGCCAAGTCCCAGCTAATGAAAAACTGTTTTTT. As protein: CASSQVPANEKLFF.

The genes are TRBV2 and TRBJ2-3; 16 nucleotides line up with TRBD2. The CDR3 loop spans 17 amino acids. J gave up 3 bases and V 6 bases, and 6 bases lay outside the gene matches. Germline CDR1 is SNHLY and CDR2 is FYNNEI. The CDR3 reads CASSGTSGRARTDTQYF. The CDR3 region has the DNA TGTGCCAGCAGCGGGACTAGCGGGAGGGCCAGGACAGATACGCAGTATTTT. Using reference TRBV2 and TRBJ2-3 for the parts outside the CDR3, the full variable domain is EPEVTQTPSHQVTQMGQEVILRCVPISNHLYFYWYRQILGQKVEFLVSFYNNEISEKSEIFDDQFSVERPDGSNFTLKIRSTKLEDSAMYFCASSGTSGRARTDTQYFGPGTRLTVL.

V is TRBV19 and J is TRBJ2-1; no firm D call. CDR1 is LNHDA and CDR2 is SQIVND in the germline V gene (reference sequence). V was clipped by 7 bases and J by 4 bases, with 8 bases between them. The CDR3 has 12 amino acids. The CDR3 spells CASTGTYNEQFF. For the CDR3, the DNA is TGTGCCAGTACGGGTACTTACAATGAGCAGTTCTTC. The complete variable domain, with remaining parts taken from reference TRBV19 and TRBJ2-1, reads DGGITQSPKYLFRKEGQNVTLSCEQNLNHDAMYWYRQDPGQGLRLIYYSQIVNDFQKGDIAEGYSVSREKKESFPLTVTSAQKNPTAFYLCASTGTYNEQFFGPGTRLTVL.

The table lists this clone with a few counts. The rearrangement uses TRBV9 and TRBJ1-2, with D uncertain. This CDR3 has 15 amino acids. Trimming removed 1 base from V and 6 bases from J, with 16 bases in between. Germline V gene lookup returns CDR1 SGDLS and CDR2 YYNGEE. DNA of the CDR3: TGTGCCAGCAGCGTAACCGTCCACATGTACAATGGCTACACCTTC. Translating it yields CASSVTVHMYNGYTF.

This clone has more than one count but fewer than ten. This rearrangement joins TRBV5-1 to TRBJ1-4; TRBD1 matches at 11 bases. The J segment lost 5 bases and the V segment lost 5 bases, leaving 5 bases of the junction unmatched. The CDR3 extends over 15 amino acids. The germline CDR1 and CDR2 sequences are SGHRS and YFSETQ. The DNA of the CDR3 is TGCGCCAGCAGACGAGGGACAGGGGGAAATGAAAAACTGTTTTTT. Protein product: CASRRGTGGNEKLFF.

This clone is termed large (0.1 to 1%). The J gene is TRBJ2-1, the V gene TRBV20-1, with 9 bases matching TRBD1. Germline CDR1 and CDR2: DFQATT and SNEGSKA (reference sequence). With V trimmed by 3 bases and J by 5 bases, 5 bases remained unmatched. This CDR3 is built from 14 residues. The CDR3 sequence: CSASRTGVDNEQFF. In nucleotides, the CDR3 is TGCAGTGCTAGTAGGACAGGGGTGGACAATGAGCAGTTCTTC.

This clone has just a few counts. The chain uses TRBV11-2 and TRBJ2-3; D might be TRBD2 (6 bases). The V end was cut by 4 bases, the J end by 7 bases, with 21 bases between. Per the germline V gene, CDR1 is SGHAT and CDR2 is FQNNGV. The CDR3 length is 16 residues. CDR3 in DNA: TGTGCCAGCAGCTCGGGGACTGGAGGGCCCACGCATACGCAGTATTTT. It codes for CASSSGTGGPTHTQYF. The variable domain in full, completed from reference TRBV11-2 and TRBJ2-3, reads EAGVAQSPRYKIIEKRQSVAFWCNPISGHATLYWYQQILGQGPKLLIQFQNNGVVDDSQLPKDRFSAERLKGVDSTLKIQPAKLEDSAVYLCASSSGTGGPTHTQYFGPGTRLTVL.

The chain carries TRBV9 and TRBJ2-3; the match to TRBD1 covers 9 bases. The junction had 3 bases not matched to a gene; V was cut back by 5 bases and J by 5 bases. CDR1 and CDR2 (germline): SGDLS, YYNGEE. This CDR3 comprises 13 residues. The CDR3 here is CASRGQGLDTQYF. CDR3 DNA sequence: TGTGCCAGCAGAGGACAGGGGTTAGATACGCAGTATTTT.

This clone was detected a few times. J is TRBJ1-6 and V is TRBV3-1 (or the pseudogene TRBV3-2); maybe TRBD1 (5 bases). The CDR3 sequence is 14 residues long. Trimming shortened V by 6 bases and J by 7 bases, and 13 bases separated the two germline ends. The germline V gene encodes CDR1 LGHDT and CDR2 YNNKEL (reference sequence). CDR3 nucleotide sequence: TGTGCCAGCAGTCCCCGGGGGTCCAATTCACCCCTCCACTTT. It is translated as CASSPRGSNSPLHF.